The 19 T cell receptor beta chains below were found in one sample sequenced in a study of control samples from healthy donors and cancer patients. This table comes from immunoSEQ multiplex PCR, and its TCRdb copy is limited to in-frame clones, with some not included. Of 80,000 or so clones in the sample, almost 95% were seen once. Sequenced sample: blood. These receptors were taken from a woman in her sixties in good health.

The chain has TRBV10-2 and TRBJ2-3; D not resolved. Germline-derived CDR1 and CDR2 are WSHSY and SAAADI. V was shortened by 3 bases and J by 0 bases, with 13 bases between the two germline ends. The CDR3 is made up of 16 amino acids. The CDR3 nucleotides are TGCGCCAGCAGTGACCCGACTGGGGATAGCACAGATACGCAGTATTTT. Translated, it gives CASSDPTGDSTDTQYF.

The V call is TRBV28, the J call TRBJ2-2; 9 bases are a match to TRBD2. The germline V gene encodes CDR1 MDHEN and CDR2 SYDVKM. The CDR3 contains 14 residues. The V and J ends lost 8 bases and 3 bases, in that order; junction bases with no gene match: 4. The CDR3 region is CASRLAGDTGELFF. DNA of the CDR3: TGTGCCAGCCGATTAGCGGGAGACACCGGGGAGCTGTTTTTT.

The rearrangement uses TRBV10-2 and TRBJ1-2; the D gene is possibly TRBD1 (5 bases). The CDR3 runs 14 residues. V gave up 6 bases and J gave up 5 bases, with 16 bases separating them. Germline CDR1 is WSHSY and CDR2 is SAAADI. The CDR3 DNA reads as TGCGCCAGCAGCTCTCCGAGGGACCAATATGGCTACACCTTC. Amino acid sequence: CASSSPRDQYGYTF.

The V call is TRBV7-9, the J call TRBJ2-2; no firm D call. Trimming removed 4 bases from V and 3 bases from J, with 6 bases in between. The CDR3 is made up of 13 amino acids. The germline V gene encodes CDR1 SEHNR and CDR2 FQNEAQ (reference sequence). This chain's CDR3 is CASSSTYTGELFF. In DNA form, the CDR3 reads TGTGCCAGCAGCTCGACCTACACCGGGGAGCTGTTTTTT. The full variable domain, in which reference TRBV7-9 and TRBJ2-2 provide the parts outside the CDR3, is DTGVSQNPRHKITKRGQNVTFRCDPISEHNRLYWYRQTLGQGPEFLTYFQNEAQLEKSRLLSDRFSAERPKGSFSTLEIQRTEQGDSAMYLCASSSTYTGELFFGEGSRLTVL.

The chain employs TRBV7-6 and TRBJ2-7, with D possibly being TRBD1 (6 bases). Per germline, CDR1 SGHVS and CDR2 FNYEAQ. V lost 1 base to trimming and J lost 6 bases, with 10 bases between them. CDR3 length: 13 amino acids. The CDR3 DNA reads as TGTGCCAGCAGCTTAGAATCCAGGGGCGAGCAGTACTTC. Translated, it gives CASSLESRGEQYF.

J is TRBJ2-5 and V is TRBV19; 8 nucleotides align to TRBD2. Looked up from germline, CDR1 is LNHDA and CDR2 is SQIVND (reference sequence). Unmatched junction bases numbered 6, after V lost 3 bases and J lost 9 bases. There are 13 residues in the CDR3. The CDR3 region has the DNA TGTGCCAGTAGTATCGGGACTAGTAGGGCCCAGTACTTC. This gives the protein CASSIGTSRAQYF.

The sample holds one count of this clone. The chain is built from TRBV27 and TRBJ2-7; 10 nucleotides match TRBD2. The CDR3 runs 17 residues. The J segment lost 7 bases and the V segment lost 7 bases, leaving 19 bases of the junction unmatched. Germline assignment: CDR1 MNHEY and CDR2 SMNVEV (reference sequence). CDR3 protein: CASTPWASGGVGGEQYF. CDR3 in DNA: TGTGCCAGCACCCCGTGGGCTAGCGGGGGAGTGGGGGGAGAGCAGTACTTC.

This rearrangement joins TRBV7-2 to TRBJ2-1; 10 nucleotides line up with TRBD2. Looked up from germline, CDR1 is SGHTA and CDR2 is FQGNSA. Trimming took 8 bases from V and 2 from J; bases not matched to a gene: 9. The length of the CDR3 is 16 residues. CDR3 sequence reads: CASPSSGSSTYNEQFF. The CDR3, as DNA: TGTGCCAGCCCTTCTAGCGGGAGTTCAACCTACAATGAGCAGTTCTTC.

The rearrangement joins TRBV11-2 to TRBJ2-1, with D perhaps TRBD1 or TRBD2 (6 bases each). Trimming took off 1 base at V and 0 bases at J, with 13 bases between the two ends. Germline V gene lookup returns CDR1 SGHAT and CDR2 FQNNGV. The CDR3 totals 17 residues. DNA of the CDR3: TGTGCCAGCAGCTTAGGATTCGAGGGGGGCTCCTACAATGAGCAGTTCTTC. Its translation is CASSLGFEGGSYNEQFF. Looking up the rest from reference TRBV11-2 and TRBJ2-1 gives the full variable domain: EAGVAQSPRYKIIEKRQSVAFWCNPISGHATLYWYQQILGQGPKLLIQFQNNGVVDDSQLPKDRFSAERLKGVDSTLKIQPAKLEDSAVYLCASSLGFEGGSYNEQFFGPGTRLTVL.

V usage is TRBV6-4 and J usage is TRBJ2-1; possibly TRBD2 for D (6 bases). V was shortened by 0 bases and J by 7 bases, with 19 bases between the two germline ends. CDR3 length: 17 residues. The germline V gene encodes CDR1 MRHNA and CDR2 SNTAGT. The CDR3 nucleotides read TGTGCCAGCAGTGACTCCTTAGTGGAGGGGTGGCGGAATGAGCAGTTCTTC. This encodes CASSDSLVEGWRNEQFF.

This chain uses TRBV18 with TRBJ1-3; 7 bases agree with TRBD1. After removal of 3 bases from V and 0 bases from J, the junction contained 8 bases not matched to a gene. Germline CDR1 KGHSH, CDR2 LQKENI. This CDR3 spans 17 amino acids. The CDR3 sequence: CASSPGGQIFSGNTIYF. The CDR3 DNA sequence: TGTGCCAGCTCACCGGGGGGACAGATCTTCTCTGGAAACACCATATATTTT.

The chain recombines TRBV19 with TRBJ1-2; TRBD1 might be the D (6 bases). Germline V gives CDR1 LNHDA, CDR2 SQIVND (reference sequence). V lost 6 bases and J 8 bases, leaving 22 bases between the germline ends. CDR3 length: 15 amino acids. The CDR3, as DNA: TGTGCCAGTAGCCAACCGCGGGTACGCAGGGGAGGCTACACCTTC. It encodes CASSQPRVRRGGYTF.

The rearrangement links TRBV28 to TRBJ2-4; tentatively, D is TRBD2 (5 bases). The CDR3 spans 15 residues. V shed 10 bases and J shed 1 base, with 17 bases lying between them. Germline V gives CDR1 MDHEN, CDR2 SYDVKM. This CDR3 is CATESGFGAKNIQYF. DNA of the CDR3: TGTGCCACCGAGAGCGGTTTTGGGGCCAAAAACATTCAGTACTTC.

This chain links TRBV6-5 with TRBJ1-5; D unclear. The length of the CDR3 is 13 residues. CDR1 is MNHEY, CDR2 SVGAGI, per germline. The V end lost 8 bases, the J end lost 4 bases, and 12 bases lay between the germline ends. In nucleotides, the CDR3 is TGTGCCAGCGGTATAGACCGAAATCAGCCCCAGCATTTT. Its protein is CASGIDRNQPQHF.

The chain is built from TRBV21-1 and TRBJ1-4; the table's D call, TRBD1, was not checked against the DNA. TRBV21-1 is termed a pseudogene. The CDR3 covers 17 residues. Here the CDR3 reads CASTGTESPATNEKLFF. The DNA for the CDR3 is TGTGCCAGCACCGGGACAGAGAGTCCTGCAACTAATGAAAAACTGTTTTTT.

The chain carries TRBV2 and TRBJ1-4; D may be TRBD1 (5 bases). This CDR3 contains 16 residues. CDR1 is SNHLY, CDR2 FYNNEI, per germline. V gave up 5 bases and J gave up 0 bases, with 13 bases separating them. The CDR3 nucleotides read TGTGCCAGCAGTACAAGGGACGCCCCAACTAATGAAAAACTGTTTTTT. Amino acids: CASSTRDAPTNEKLFF.

The J gene is TRBJ2-2, the V gene TRBV7-3, with TRBD2 identical over 11 bases. The CDR3 sequence is 16 residues long. Germline lookup yields CDR1 SGHTA and CDR2 FQGTGA. V was pared by 5 bases and J by 6 bases, with 8 bases of the junction left unmatched. For the CDR3, the DNA is TGTGCCAGCAGCCGCGTTGCGGGACTAGCGGCCGGGGAGCTGTTTTTT. Residues: CASSRVAGLAAGELFF.

The rearrangement links TRBV5-1 to TRBJ1-5; D gene uncertain. This CDR3 comprises 15 residues. Germline CDR1 is SGHRS and CDR2 is YFSETQ. Trimming took off 0 bases at V and 4 bases at J, with 11 bases between the two ends. The CDR3 spells CASSLAPGSNQPQHF. Written as DNA, the CDR3 is TGCGCCAGCAGCTTGGCACCGGGCTCTAATCAGCCCCAGCATTTT.

The V call is TRBV30, the J call TRBJ2-7; no reliable D call. V shed 5 bases and J shed 0 bases, with 11 bases lying between them. The CDR3 has 13 residues. The germline CDR1 and CDR2 sequences are GTSNPN and SVGIG (reference sequence). CDR3 coding DNA: TGTGCCTGGGGGCTTTGGGGCTCCTACGAGCAGTACTTC. Translation gives CAWGLWGSYEQYF. Full variable domain (remainder filled in from reference TRBV30 and TRBJ2-7): SQTIHQWPATLVQPVGSPLSLECTVEGTSNPNLYWYRQAAGRGLQLLFYSVGIGQISSEVPQNLSASRPQDRQFILSSKKLLLSDSGFYLCAWGLWGSYEQYFGPGTRLTVT.